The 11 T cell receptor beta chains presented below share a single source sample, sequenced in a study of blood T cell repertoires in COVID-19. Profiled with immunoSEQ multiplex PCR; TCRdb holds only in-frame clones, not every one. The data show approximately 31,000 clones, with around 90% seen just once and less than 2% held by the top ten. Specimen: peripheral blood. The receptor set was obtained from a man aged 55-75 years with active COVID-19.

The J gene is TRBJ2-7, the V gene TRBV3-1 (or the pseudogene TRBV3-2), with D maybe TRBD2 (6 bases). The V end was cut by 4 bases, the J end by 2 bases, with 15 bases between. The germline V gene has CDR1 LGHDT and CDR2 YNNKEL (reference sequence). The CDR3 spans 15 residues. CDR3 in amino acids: CASSPGRDGPYEQYF. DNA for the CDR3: TGTGCCAGCAGCCCGGGGCGGGACGGGCCCTACGAGCAGTACTTC.

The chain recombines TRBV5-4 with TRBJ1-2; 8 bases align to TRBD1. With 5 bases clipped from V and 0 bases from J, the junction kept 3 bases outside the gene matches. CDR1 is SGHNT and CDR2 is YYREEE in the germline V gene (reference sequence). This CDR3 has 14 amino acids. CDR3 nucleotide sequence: TGTGCCAGCAGTCGGACAGGGACTAACTATGGCTACACCTTC. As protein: CASSRTGTNYGYTF.

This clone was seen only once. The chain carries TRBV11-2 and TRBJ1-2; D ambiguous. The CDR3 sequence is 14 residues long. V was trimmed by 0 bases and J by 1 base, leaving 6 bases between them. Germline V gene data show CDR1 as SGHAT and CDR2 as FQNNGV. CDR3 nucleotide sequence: TGTGCCAGCAGCTTAGATAATGTTAACTATGGCTACACCTTC. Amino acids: CASSLDNVNYGYTF.

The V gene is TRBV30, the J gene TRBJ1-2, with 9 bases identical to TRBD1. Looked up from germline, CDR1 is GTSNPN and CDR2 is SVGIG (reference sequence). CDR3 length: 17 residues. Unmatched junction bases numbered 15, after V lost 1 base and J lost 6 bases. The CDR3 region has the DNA TGTGCCTGGAGTGCCCACAGTCGGGACAGGGCAGTTGATGGCTACACCTTC. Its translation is CAWSAHSRDRAVDGYTF.

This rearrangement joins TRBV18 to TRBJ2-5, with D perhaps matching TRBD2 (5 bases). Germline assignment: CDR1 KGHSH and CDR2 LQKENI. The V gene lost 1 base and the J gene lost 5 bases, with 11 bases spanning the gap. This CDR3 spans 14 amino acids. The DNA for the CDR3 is TGTGCCAGCTCACCACAGGAGGTCGGTGAGACCCAGTACTTC. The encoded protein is CASSPQEVGETQYF.

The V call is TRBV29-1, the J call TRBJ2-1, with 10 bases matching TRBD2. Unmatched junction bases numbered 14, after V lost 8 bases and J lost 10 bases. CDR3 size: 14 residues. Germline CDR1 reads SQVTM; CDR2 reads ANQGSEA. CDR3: CSCDVLAGAGEQFF. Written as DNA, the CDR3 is TGCAGCTGTGACGTCCTAGCGGGGGCGGGGGAGCAGTTCTTC.

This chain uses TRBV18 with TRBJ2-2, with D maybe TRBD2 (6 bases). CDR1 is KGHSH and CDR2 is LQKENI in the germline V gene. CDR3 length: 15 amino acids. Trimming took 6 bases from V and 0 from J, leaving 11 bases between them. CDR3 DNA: TGTGCCAGCTCGACTGGGGGGTCGAACACCGGGGAGCTGTTTTTT. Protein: CASSTGGSNTGELFF. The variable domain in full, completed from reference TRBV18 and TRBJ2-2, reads NAGVMQNPRHLVRRRGQEARLRCSPMKGHSHVYWYRQLPEEGLKFMVYLQKENIIDESGMPKERFSAEFPKEGPSILRIQQVVRGDSAAYFCASSTGGSNTGELFFGEGSRLTVL.

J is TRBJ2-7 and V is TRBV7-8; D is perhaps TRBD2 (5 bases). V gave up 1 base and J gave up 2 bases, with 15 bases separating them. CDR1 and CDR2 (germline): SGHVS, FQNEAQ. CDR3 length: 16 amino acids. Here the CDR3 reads CASSLDGRLAPYEQYF. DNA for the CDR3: TGTGCCAGCAGCTTAGACGGTCGGCTAGCTCCCTACGAGCAGTACTTC.

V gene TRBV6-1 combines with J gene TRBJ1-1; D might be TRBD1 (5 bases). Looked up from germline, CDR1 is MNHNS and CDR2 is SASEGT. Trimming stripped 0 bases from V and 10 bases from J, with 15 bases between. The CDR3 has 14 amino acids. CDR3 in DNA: TGTGCCAGCAGTGAAGCGCAGAGCAGGGCAAGAGCTTTCTTT. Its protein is CASSEAQSRARAFF.

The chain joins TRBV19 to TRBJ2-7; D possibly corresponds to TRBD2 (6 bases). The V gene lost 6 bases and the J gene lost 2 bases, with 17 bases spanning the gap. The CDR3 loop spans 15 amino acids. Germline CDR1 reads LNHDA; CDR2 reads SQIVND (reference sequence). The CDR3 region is CASSLNPPGAYEQYF. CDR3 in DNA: TGTGCCAGTAGCCTAAATCCCCCGGGAGCCTACGAGCAGTACTTC. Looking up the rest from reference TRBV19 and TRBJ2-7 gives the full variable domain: DGGITQSPKYLFRKEGQNVTLSCEQNLNHDAMYWYRQDPGQGLRLIYYSQIVNDFQKGDIAEGYSVSREKKESFPLTVTSAQKNPTAFYLCASSLNPPGAYEQYFGPGTRLTVT.

In nucleotides, the CDR3 is TGTGCCAGCAGTTTTATTTCAACAGAAAGGAATTCACCCCTCCACTTT. The encoded protein is CASSFISTERNSPLHF. The rearrangement links TRBV6-5 to TRBJ1-6, with no clear D. The V and J ends lost 4 bases and 7 bases respectively, with 17 bases between them. The CDR3 loop spans 16 amino acids. Germline CDR1 is MNHEY and CDR2 is SVGAGI.